This TCR beta chain was obtained from a study of blood T cell repertoires in COVID-19. Per the study methods: How many nucleated cells were present was estimated from reference gene primer amplification. Here immunoSEQ multiplex PCR was the method, and the copy in TCRdb shows in-frame clones only, minus some. D and trimming were read from the DNA, whereas the V and J calls and clone size are those reported in that table. The table lists about 210,000 clones, under 95% of them singletons. Per the germline V gene, CDR1 is MDHEN and CDR2 is SYDVKM. This CDR3 is built from 13 residues. V gave up 5 bases and J gave up 2 bases; unmatched junction bases: 1.

This receptor was identified in a man aged 30 to 45 with acute or convalescent COVID-19. The V gene is TRBV28, the J gene TRBJ2-7; 9 bases map to TRBD1. Sequencing was carried out using peripheral blood. CDR3 coding DNA: TGTGCCAGCAGTGGGGACAGGGCCTACGAGCAGTACTTC. Residues: CASSGDRAYEQYF. The full variable domain, in which reference TRBV28 and TRBJ2-7 provide the parts outside the CDR3, is DVKVTQSSRYLVKRTGEKVFLECVQDMDHENMFWYRQDPGLGLRLIYFSYDVKMKEKGDIPEGYSVSREKKERFSLILESASTNQTSMYLCASSGDRAYEQYFGPGTRLTVT.